This T cell receptor beta chain is drawn from a study of cytomegalovirus exposure and HLA in healthy donors. Germline assignment: CDR1 MGHDK and CDR2 SYGVNS. The V segment lost 2 bases and the J segment 1 base; nucleotides outside the gene matches: 7. The CDR3 has 16 residues. Vbeta (60) and Jbeta (13) primers were used in the PCR. Assay used: immunoSEQ multiplex PCR; TCRdb lists only in-frame clones, some missing. The data show 140,000 to 150,000 clones, with roughly 75% seen just once and 2.5% to 3% held by the top ten. The source is a female donor in good health and CMV-seronegative. The V call is TRBV25-1, the J call TRBJ2-7; 8 nucleotides agree with TRBD2. The source material was PBMCs. The CDR3 spells CASSERSVAGSYEQYF. CDR3 bases: TGTGCCAGCAGTGAAAGATCGGTAGCGGGGTCCTACGAGCAGTACTTC.